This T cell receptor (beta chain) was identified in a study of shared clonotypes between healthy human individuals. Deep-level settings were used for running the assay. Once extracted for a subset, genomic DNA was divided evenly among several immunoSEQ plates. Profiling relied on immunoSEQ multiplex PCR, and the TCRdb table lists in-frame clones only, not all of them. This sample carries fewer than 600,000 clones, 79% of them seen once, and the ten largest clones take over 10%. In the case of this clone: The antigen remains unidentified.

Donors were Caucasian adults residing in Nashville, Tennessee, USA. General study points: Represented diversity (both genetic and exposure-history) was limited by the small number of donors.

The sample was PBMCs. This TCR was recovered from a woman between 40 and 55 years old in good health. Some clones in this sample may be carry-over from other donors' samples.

The DNA of the CDR3 is TGTGCCAGCAGCGTAGGGCCGGGGGACGACTACGAGCAGTACTTC. It encodes CASSVGPGDDYEQYF. The J gene is TRBJ2-7, the V gene TRBV9; D possibly corresponds to TRBD2 (6 bases). Germline CDR1 and CDR2: SGDLS and YYNGEE. With 0 bases removed from V and 3 bases from J, the gap between germline ends came to 13 bases. This CDR3 is 15 amino acids long.